This T cell receptor (beta chain) was profiled in a study of blood T cell repertoires in COVID-19. Method: immunoSEQ multiplex PCR; TCRdb's copy keeps in-frame clones and lacks some. The data show a few hundred thousand clones, with 70% to 90% seen just once and around 4.2% held by the top ten. The CDR3 runs 15 residues. The trim removed 5 bases at V and 7 bases at J, leaving 9 bases unmatched. The germline V gene encodes CDR1 MDHEN and CDR2 SYDVKM. The sequenced sample was PBMCs or T cells enriched from blood (not recorded which). The chain carries TRBV28 and TRBJ1-4, with TRBD1 matching 8 bases. The origin of this receptor is a woman aged 40 to 50 with acute COVID-19. The DNA of the CDR3 is TGTGCCAGCAGTCCTGGACAGGGTGGGAGTGAAAAACTGTTTTTT. It encodes CASSPGQGGSEKLFF.